The T cell receptor (beta chain) under discussion was sequenced for a study of shared clonotypes between healthy human individuals. CDR3 size: 18 residues. CDR1 is MNHEY and CDR2 is SMNVEV in the germline V gene (reference sequence). V dropped 5 bases and J dropped 4; count of bases not matched to a gene: 13. Assay: immunoSEQ multiplex PCR; the TCRdb copy retains only in-frame clones and omits some. This sample has roughly 1,100,000 clones, with roughly 80% found just once. The sequence was obtained from a man between 18 and 35 years old in good health. Input material: memory CD4+ T cells sorted from blood. Subset here: CD45RA-negative fraction. The genes are TRBV27 and TRBJ2-1; TRBD2 aligns across 11 bases. CDR3 amino acids: CASSPLSPLAGGYNEQFF. The CDR3 coding sequence is TGTGCCAGCAGTCCTCTCTCCCCTCTAGCGGGGGGTTACAATGAGCAGTTCTTC.